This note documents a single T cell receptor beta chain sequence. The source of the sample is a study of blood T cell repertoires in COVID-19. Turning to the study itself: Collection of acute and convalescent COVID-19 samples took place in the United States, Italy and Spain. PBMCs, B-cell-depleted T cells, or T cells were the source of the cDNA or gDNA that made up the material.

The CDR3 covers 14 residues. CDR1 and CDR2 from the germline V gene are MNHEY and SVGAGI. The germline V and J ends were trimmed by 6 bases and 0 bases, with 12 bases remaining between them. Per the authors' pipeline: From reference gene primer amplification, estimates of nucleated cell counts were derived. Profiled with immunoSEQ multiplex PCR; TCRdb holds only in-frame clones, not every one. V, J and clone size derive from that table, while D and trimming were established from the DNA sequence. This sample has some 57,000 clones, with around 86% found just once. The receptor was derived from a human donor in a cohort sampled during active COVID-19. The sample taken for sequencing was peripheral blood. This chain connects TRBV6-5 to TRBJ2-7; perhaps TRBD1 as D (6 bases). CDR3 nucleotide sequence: TGTGCCAGCAGGAACAGGGTCAGCTCCTACGAGCAGTACTTC. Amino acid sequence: CASRNRVSSYEQYF.